This T cell receptor beta chain was sequenced for a study of OX40 agonist ivuxolimab in advanced cancers. Background on the study: Anti-PD-1, anti-PD-L1 or anti-CTLA-4 therapy given earlier was allowed, and about 38% had some. Regarding the study as a whole: CD8+ T cells (on average) carried more expanded clones than CD4+ T cells. The work left the antigen specificity of expanded peripheral T cells undetermined.

This table comes from immunoSEQ multiplex PCR, and its TCRdb copy is limited to in-frame clones, with some not included. Altogether tens of thousands of clones are present, 80% to 85% being singletons, with the ten largest covering approximately 2.1%. Germline assignment: CDR1 LNHDA and CDR2 SQIVND (reference sequence). V dropped 6 bases and J dropped 11 bases, with 19 bases sitting between them. This CDR3 is built from 13 residues. This clone was seen a single time. Its antigen remains unidentified. The receptor was isolated from an adult with an advanced solid tumor such as melanoma, head and neck, liver or kidney cancer. The sample consisted of CD4+ or CD8+ T cells sorted from blood, taken in a trial of the OX40 agonist ivuxolimab. The V and J genes are TRBV19 and TRBJ1-1, with a weak D call TRBD1 (5 bases). The CDR3 reads CASRVQGVASAFF. The CDR3 coding sequence is TGTGCCAGTAGGGTCCAGGGCGTAGCTTCGGCTTTCTTT. Full variable domain (remainder filled in from reference TRBV19 and TRBJ1-1): DGGITQSPKYLFRKEGQNVTLSCEQNLNHDAMYWYRQDPGQGLRLIYYSQIVNDFQKGDIAEGYSVSREKKESFPLTVTSAQKNPTAFYLCASRVQGVASAFFGQGTRLTVV.